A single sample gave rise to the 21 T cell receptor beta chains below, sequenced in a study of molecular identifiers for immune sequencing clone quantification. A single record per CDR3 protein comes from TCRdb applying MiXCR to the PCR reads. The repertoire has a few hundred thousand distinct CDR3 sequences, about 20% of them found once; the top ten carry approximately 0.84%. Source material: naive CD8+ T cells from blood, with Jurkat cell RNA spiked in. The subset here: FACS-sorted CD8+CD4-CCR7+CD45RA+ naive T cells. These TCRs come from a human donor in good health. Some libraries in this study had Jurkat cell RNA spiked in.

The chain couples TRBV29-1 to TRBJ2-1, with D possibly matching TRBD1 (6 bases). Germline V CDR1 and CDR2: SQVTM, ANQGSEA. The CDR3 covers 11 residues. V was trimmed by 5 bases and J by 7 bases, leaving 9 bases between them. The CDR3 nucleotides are TGCAGCGTTCAACAGGGTAATGAGCAGTTCTTC. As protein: CSVQQGNEQFF.

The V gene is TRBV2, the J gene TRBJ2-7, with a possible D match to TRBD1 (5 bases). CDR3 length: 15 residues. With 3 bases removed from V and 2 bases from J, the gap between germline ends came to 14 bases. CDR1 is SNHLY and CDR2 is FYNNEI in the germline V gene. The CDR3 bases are TGTGCCAGCAGTGACCCCAGGCAGGGCGCCTACGAGCAGTACTTC. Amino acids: CASSDPRQGAYEQYF.

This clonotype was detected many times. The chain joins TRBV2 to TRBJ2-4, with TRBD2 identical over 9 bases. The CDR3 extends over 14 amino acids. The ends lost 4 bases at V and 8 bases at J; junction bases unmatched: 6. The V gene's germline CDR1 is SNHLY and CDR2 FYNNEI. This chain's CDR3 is CASSVASGAHIQYF. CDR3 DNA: TGTGCCAGCAGTGTTGCTAGCGGGGCACACATTCAGTACTTC.

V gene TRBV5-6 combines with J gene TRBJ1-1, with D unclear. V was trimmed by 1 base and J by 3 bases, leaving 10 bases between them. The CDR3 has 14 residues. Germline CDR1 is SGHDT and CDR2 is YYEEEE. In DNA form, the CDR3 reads TGTGCCAGCAGCTTGTGGCAACCCGACACTGAAGCTTTCTTT. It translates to CASSLWQPDTEAFF.

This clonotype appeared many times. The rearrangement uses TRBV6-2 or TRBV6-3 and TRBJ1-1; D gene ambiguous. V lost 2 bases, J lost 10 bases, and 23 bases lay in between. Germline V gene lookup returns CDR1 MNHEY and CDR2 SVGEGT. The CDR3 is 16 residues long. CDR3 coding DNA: TGTGCCAGCAGTTACAACGGATGGCAGCCCAACCTCGTAGCTTTCTTT. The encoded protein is CASSYNGWQPNLVAFF.

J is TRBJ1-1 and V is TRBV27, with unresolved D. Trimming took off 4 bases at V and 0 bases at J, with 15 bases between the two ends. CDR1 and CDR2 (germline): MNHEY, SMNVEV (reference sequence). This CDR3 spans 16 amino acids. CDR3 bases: TGTGCCAGCAGTTCAGACCCCCCGGGGTTGAACACTGAAGCTTTCTTT. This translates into CASSSDPPGLNTEAFF.

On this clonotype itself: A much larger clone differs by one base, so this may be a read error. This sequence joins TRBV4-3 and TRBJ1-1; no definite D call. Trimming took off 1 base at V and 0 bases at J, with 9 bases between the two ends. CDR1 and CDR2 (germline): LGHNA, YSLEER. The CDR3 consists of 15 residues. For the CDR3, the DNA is TGCGCCAGCAGCCAAGTAGAACAGCTGAACACTGAAGCTTTCTTT. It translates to CASSQVEQLNTEAFF.

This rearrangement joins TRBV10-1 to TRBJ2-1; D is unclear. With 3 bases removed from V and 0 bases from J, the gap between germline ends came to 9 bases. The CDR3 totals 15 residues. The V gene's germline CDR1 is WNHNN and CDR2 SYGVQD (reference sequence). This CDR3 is CASSEVRTSYNEQFF. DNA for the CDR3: TGCGCCAGCAGTGAAGTCAGGACCTCCTACAATGAGCAGTTCTTC.

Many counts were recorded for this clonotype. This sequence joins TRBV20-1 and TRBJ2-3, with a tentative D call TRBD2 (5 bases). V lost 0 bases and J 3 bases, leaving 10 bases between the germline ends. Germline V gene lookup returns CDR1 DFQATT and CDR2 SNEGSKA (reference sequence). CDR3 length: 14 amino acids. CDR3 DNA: TGCAGTGCTAGAGATAGACTACCAACAGATACGCAGTATTTT. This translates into CSARDRLPTDTQYF.

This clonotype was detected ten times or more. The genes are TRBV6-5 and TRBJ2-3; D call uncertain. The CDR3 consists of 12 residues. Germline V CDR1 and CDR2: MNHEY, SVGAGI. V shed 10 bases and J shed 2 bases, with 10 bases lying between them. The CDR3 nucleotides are TGTGCCACCGAGGACGTCACAGATACGCAGTATTTT. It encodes CATEDVTDTQYF.

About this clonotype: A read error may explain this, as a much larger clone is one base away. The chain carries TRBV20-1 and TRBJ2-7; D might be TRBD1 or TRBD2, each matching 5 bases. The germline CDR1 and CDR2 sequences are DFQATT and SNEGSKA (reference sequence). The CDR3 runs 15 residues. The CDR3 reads CSAPNPTGPYYGQYF. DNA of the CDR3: TGCAGTGCTCCCAACCCAACGGGACCGTACTACGGGCAGTACTTC.

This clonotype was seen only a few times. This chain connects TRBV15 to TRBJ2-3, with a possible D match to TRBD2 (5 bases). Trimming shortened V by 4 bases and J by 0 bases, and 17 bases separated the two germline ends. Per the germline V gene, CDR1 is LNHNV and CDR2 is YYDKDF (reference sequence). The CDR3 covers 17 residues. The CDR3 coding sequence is TGTGCCACCAGCATGCCCCCCGGCGGGTCAAGCACAGATACGCAGTATTTT. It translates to CATSMPPGGSSTDTQYF.

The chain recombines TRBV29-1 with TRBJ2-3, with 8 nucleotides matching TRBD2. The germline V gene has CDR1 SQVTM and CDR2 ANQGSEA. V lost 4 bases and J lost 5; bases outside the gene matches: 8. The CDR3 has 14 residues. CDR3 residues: CSVAWTSRIDTQYF. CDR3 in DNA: TGCAGCGTTGCATGGACTAGCAGGATAGATACGCAGTATTTT.

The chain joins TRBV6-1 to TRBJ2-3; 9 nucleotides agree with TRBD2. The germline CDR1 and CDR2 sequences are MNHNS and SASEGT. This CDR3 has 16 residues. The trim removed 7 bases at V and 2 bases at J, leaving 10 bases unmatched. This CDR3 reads CASIPLTSGITDTQYF. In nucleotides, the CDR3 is TGTGCCAGCATCCCCCTGACTAGCGGAATCACAGATACGCAGTATTTT.

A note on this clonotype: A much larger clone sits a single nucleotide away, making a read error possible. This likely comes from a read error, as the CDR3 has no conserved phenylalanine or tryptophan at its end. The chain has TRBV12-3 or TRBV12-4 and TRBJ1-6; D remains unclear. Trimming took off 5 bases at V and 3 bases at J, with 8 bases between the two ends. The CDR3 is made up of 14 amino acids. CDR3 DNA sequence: TGTGCCAGCAGTCAGGCTAACTATAATTCACCCCTCCACTCT. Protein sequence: CASSQANYNSPLHS.

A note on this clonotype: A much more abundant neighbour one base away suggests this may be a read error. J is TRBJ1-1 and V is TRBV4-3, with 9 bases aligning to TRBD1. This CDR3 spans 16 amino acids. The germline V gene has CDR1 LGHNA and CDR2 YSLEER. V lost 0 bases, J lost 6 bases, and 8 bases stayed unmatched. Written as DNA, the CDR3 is TGCGCCAGCAGCCAAGATCGGACAGGGGACTTACCTGAAGCTTTCTTT. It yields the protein CASSQDRTGDLPEAFF.

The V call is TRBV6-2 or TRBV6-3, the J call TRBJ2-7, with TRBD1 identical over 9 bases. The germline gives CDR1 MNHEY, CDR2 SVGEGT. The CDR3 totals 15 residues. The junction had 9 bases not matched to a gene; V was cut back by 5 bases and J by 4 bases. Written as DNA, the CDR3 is TGTGCCAGCAGTCCCTCCGGGACAGGGCCTTACGAGCAGTACTTC. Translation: CASSPSGTGPYEQYF.

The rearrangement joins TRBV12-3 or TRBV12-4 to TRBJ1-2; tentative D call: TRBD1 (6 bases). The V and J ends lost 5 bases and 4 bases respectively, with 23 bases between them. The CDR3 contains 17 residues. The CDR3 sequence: CASSLPNPTGLVYGYTF. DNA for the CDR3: TGTGCCAGCAGTCTCCCTAATCCTACAGGGTTGGTCTATGGCTACACCTTC.

The CDR3 nucleotides are TGCGCCAGCAGCACAGAACAGGCTGGCAATCAGCCCCAGCATTTT. Its protein is CASSTEQAGNQPQHF. V is TRBV4-1 and J is TRBJ1-5; D may be TRBD1 (5 bases). CDR3 size: 15 residues. The germline V gene has CDR1 MGHRA and CDR2 YSYEKL. V was pared by 5 bases and J by 2 bases, with 13 bases between.

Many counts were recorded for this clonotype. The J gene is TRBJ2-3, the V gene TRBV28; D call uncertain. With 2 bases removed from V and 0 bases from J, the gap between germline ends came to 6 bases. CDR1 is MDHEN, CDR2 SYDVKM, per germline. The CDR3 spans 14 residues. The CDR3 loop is CASSLHTSTDTQYF. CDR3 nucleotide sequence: TGTGCCAGCAGTTTACATACTAGCACAGATACGCAGTATTTT.

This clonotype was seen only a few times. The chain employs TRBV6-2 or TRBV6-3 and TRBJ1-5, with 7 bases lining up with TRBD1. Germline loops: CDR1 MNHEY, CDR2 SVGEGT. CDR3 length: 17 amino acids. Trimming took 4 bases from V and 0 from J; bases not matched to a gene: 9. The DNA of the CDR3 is TGTGCCAGCAGTTTCCCCTCCGGGACAGATAGCAATCAGCCCCAGCATTTT. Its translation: CASSFPSGTDSNQPQHF.